This T cell receptor beta chain was identified during a study of T-cell memory formation after mild COVID-19 (dated by TCRdb to about 2021). With respect to the entire study: TCR sequence clusters from the two donors were found to be largely donor specific. In a couple of donors, T-cell clones that expanded and contracted after mild COVID-19 were tracked by sequencing TCRalpha and TCRbeta repertoires over time. The cohort was made up of two young adult volunteers, one female and one male, who were previously healthy.

Overall results and qualifications from the work: Contracting CD4+ clones turned up mainly in the CM and EM memory subsets, whereas EMRA was where CD8+ clones were enriched. The study covered only a couple of mild cases, and larger cohorts including severe cases with pre-infection samples were considered necessary. Some responding clones were found in pre-infection memory, which suggests that pre-existing cross-reactive memory T cells took part in the SARS-CoV-2 response. Whether the second-wave clones peaking on day 37 were SARS-CoV-2 specific was not confirmed. From day 15 to 85, contracting clones showed balanced CD4/CD8 phenotypes, whereas a second wave of clones that expanded from day 15 to 37 leaned towards CD4+.

Ficoll-Paque density gradient centrifugation was used to isolate PBMCs. V is cut by 0 bases and J by 4 bases, and the space between the germline ends is 4 bases. The CDR3 covers 14 residues, taking in both the cysteine and the phenylalanine. Only the CDR3 region is kept as DNA, spanning 42 bases read in frame from base 1. Sequenced on an Illumina NovaSeq 6000. cDNA libraries for TCRalpha and TCRbeta were prepared by 5'RACE using constant-segment primers, with sample barcodes and unique molecular identifiers added. RNA was extracted from every sample with Trizol reagent. Library amplification was performed in two PCR steps, and a second sample barcode and Illumina TruSeq adapters were introduced in the second step. Sequencing of libraries was performed on an Illumina NovaSeq with 2 x 150 bp paired-end reads. In the paper's pipeline: Reads were demultiplexed and collapsed into UMI-guided consensus sequences with migec v1.2.7. Using mixcr v2.1.11, the UMI consensuses were aligned to TRA and TRB V and J templates and assembled into clonotypes. Clonotypes were classified as expanded or contracted when called significant by both edgeR and NoisET, with noise models trained on biological replicates. For edgeR calls, the thresholds were a false discovery rate-adjusted p below 0.01 and a log2 fold-change of 1. As an exploratory analysis of dynamics, max-normalized trajectories of the 1000 most abundant clonotypes were examined with PCA combined with hierarchical clustering. The CD4 or CD8 phenotype of responding clones was assigned using the separately sequenced CD4+ and CD8+ repertoires. The raw public reads went through TCRdb reprocessing: fastp at Q25, MiXCR clone calling, in-frame beta chains kept. Identical CDR3 proteins give one entry, which carries the most common genes and DNA. The V and J calls shown here were made by TCRdb, not taken from the authors' results. This sample lists fewer than 95,000 distinct CDR3 sequences; about 13% were detected once. Together, the top ten hold approximately 26% of the sample.

Only a few counts were recorded for this clonotype. Its antigen remains unidentified. Within one base of it there is no much larger clone, and no base qualities were kept. Recombination connected TRBV12-3 or TRBV12-4 to TRBJ1-6, with the D gene call left open. This receptor was obtained from an adult woman who had mild COVID-19 (a few samples of this study predate the infection). The sample titles of this study are shuffled in the database, so cell type and time point are left out; the donor was told from shared clones. Sample: PBMCs or a T cell subset sorted from them (not recorded which). The sequenced DNA is TGTGCCAGCAGTTTAGCAGGGTATAATTCACCCCTCCACTTT. It is translated as CASSLAGYNSPLHF.